A selection of T cell receptor beta chains follows, all from one sample in a study of cytomegalovirus exposure and HLA in healthy donors. Some clones are missing from TCRdb's copy, which holds only in-frame ones; the method was immunoSEQ multiplex PCR. The sample has about 160,000 clones; roughly four fifths are singletons. Sequences were obtained from PBMCs. The source of these receptors is a man aged 50-59 years in good health and CMV-seropositive. The CDR3 runs from the conserved cysteine through the conserved F or W. Each record gives: CDR3 DNA, CDR3 protein, clone size, V gene, D gene, J gene. The D gene is left open where the match is weak. Clone size, where shown, is once, few, many, or a class for clones that have expanded.

DNA: TGTGCCAGCAGTATGACAGCAACTAATGAAAAACTGTTTTTT; CDR3: CASSMTATNEKLFF; size: .; V: TRBV28; D: .; J: TRBJ1-4
DNA: TGTGCCAACCGCCGGGACACCGACAATGAGCAGTTCTTC; CDR3: CANRRDTDNEQFF; size: .; V: TRBV10-3; D: .; J: TRBJ2-1
DNA: TGTGCCAGTAGAACCTCTGAGGCTAACTATGGCTACACCTTC; CDR3: CASRTSEANYGYTF; size: .; V: TRBV19; D: .; J: TRBJ1-2
DNA: TGTGCCAGTACTCCCGGACAGGCAAATCAGCCCCAGCATTTT; CDR3: CASTPGQANQPQHF; size: few; V: TRBV19; D: TRBD1; J: TRBJ1-5
DNA: TGCAGCGTTGAAGAGGTCGGGAGGGACTACGAGCAGTACTTC; CDR3: CSVEEVGRDYEQYF; size: .; V: TRBV29-1; D: TRBD2; J: TRBJ2-7
DNA: TGTGCCAGCAGTGGCACCCCCTTTACAGGGGGTGGTGGCTACACCTTC; CDR3: CASSGTPFTGGGGYTF; size: .; V: TRBV6-4; D: TRBD1; J: TRBJ1-2
DNA: TGTGCCAGCAGCGAGCGCCCTAACTATGGCTACACCTTC; CDR3: CASSERPNYGYTF; size: .; V: TRBV6-1; D: .; J: TRBJ1-2
DNA: TGTGCCAGTAGTATACTTAGGGCCAGGGGGTTATCCGGGGAGCTGTTTTTT; CDR3: CASSILRARGLSGELFF; size: .; V: TRBV19; D: TRBD1; J: TRBJ2-2
DNA: TGTGCCAGCAGCTTAGGAGGGGGCGGCTGGCAAGAGACCCAGTACTTC; CDR3: CASSLGGGGWQETQYF; size: .; V: TRBV7-2; D: TRBD1; J: TRBJ2-5
DNA: TGTGCCAGCTCTCTCACGGTTGGGGCCAACGTCCTGACTTTC; CDR3: CASSLTVGANVLTF; size: .; V: TRBV18; D: .; J: TRBJ2-6
DNA: TGTGCCAGCAGCGTAGCGGGGCGCACAGATACGCAGTATTTT; CDR3: CASSVAGRTDTQYF; size: .; V: TRBV7-2; D: TRBD2; J: TRBJ2-3
DNA: TGTGCCAGCAGTCAGACAGGGGGATACAATCAGCCCCAGCATTTT; CDR3: CASSQTGGYNQPQHF; size: .; V: TRBV6-6; D: TRBD1; J: TRBJ1-5
DNA: TGTGCCAGCAGTGAAGCATTCACGGTCGCAGATACGCAGTATTTT; CDR3: CASSEAFTVADTQYF; size: .; V: TRBV6-1; D: .; J: TRBJ2-3
DNA: TGTGCCAGCAGCTGGGATAGCGGGGGGGCAGAGACCCAGTACTTC; CDR3: CASSWDSGGAETQYF; size: .; V: TRBV5-4; D: TRBD2; J: TRBJ2-5
DNA: TGCGCCAGCAGCCTCACCGGGACAGGGAAGTCCTACGAGCAGTACTTC; CDR3: CASSLTGTGKSYEQYF; size: .; V: TRBV4-1; D: TRBD1; J: TRBJ2-7
DNA: TGCGCCAGCAGCTTGGAGCAGGGGGCTGGCCCCTACAATGAGCAGTTCTTC; CDR3: CASSLEQGAGPYNEQFF; size: .; V: TRBV5-1; D: TRBD1; J: TRBJ2-1
DNA: TGTGCCAGCAGCTACACAGGGAACACTGAAGCTTTCTTT; CDR3: CASSYTGNTEAFF; size: few; V: TRBV7-2; D: .; J: TRBJ1-1
DNA: TGTGCCAGCAGACAACAGGATAACTATGGCTACACCTTC; CDR3: CASRQQDNYGYTF; size: .; V: TRBV28; D: .; J: TRBJ1-2
DNA: TGTGCCAGTAGCCACCGGGACAGGGTTTACAATGAGCAGTTCTTC; CDR3: CASSHRDRVYNEQFF; size: .; V: TRBV19; D: TRBD1; J: TRBJ2-1
DNA: TGTGCCAGCACTCTAAAGAATCGGGGGTATCAGCCCCAGCATTTT; CDR3: CASTLKNRGYQPQHF; size: .; V: TRBV6-1; D: .; J: TRBJ1-5
DNA: TGTGCCAGCAGCCCCGGAGGAGCGGGGGGTAGCACAGATACGCAGTATTTT; CDR3: CASSPGGAGGSTDTQYF; size: .; V: TRBV7-9; D: TRBD2; J: TRBJ2-3
DNA: TGTGCCACCAGCAGGAGACAGGGGGGGACTGAAGCTTTCTTT; CDR3: CATSRRQGGTEAFF; size: .; V: TRBV15; D: TRBD1; J: TRBJ1-1
DNA: TGTGCCAGCACCCTCCAGGGCAGAAGCTACGAGCAGTACTTC; CDR3: CASTLQGRSYEQYF; size: .; V: TRBV5-4; D: .; J: TRBJ2-7
DNA: TGTGCCAGTAGTTCTCGAGAGCCCGGGGAGCTGTTTTTT; CDR3: CASSSREPGELFF; size: .; V: TRBV19; D: .; J: TRBJ2-2
DNA: TGTGCCAGCAGCCCGATAAAAACTAGCGTCGAGCAGTTCTTC; CDR3: CASSPIKTSVEQFF; size: .; V: TRBV9; D: TRBD2; J: TRBJ2-1
DNA: TGTGCCAGCGGGTTGGACAGGCCTAGCAATCAGCCCCAGCATTTT; CDR3: CASGLDRPSNQPQHF; size: .; V: TRBV28; D: TRBD1; J: TRBJ1-5
DNA: TGTGCCAGCAGTGTGGGAATAGCGGCAACGTACGAGCAGTACTTC; CDR3: CASSVGIAATYEQYF; size: once; V: TRBV25-1; D: .; J: TRBJ2-7
DNA: TGTGCCAGCAGCATCACTCAAGGTGGGCCAGATACGCAGTATTTT; CDR3: CASSITQGGPDTQYF; size: few; V: TRBV11-2; D: .; J: TRBJ2-3
DNA: TGTGCCAGCAGCCCTAATGGGAGGGGAAGTCGGACTGAAGCTTTCTTT; CDR3: CASSPNGRGSRTEAFF; size: .; V: TRBV7-8; D: .; J: TRBJ1-1
DNA: TGCAGCGCCGCAGGTGGACAGGTCACTAACTATGGCTACACCTTC; CDR3: CSAAGGQVTNYGYTF; size: .; V: TRBV29-1; D: TRBD1; J: TRBJ1-2
DNA: TGTGCCAGCAGTACACCACAGGGGTATCAGCCCCAGCATTTT; CDR3: CASSTPQGYQPQHF; size: .; V: TRBV28; D: TRBD1; J: TRBJ1-5
DNA: TGTGCCAGCAGTTACGCGGCGGGAGGGGTGACCCAGTACTTC; CDR3: CASSYAAGGVTQYF; size: once; V: TRBV6-5; D: TRBD2; J: TRBJ2-5
DNA: TGTGCCAGCAGTCCCCGACAGGGGGCAGGCAATGAGCAGTTCTTC; CDR3: CASSPRQGAGNEQFF; size: .; V: TRBV6-6; D: TRBD1; J: TRBJ2-1
DNA: TGTGCCATCAGGGGACAGGGACTCGGCTACACCTTC; CDR3: CAIRGQGLGYTF; size: once; V: TRBV10-3; D: TRBD1; J: TRBJ1-2
DNA: TGTGCCAGCAGTGCCCGACAGGGTTTGGTAGATGGCTACACCTTC; CDR3: CASSARQGLVDGYTF; size: .; V: TRBV25-1; D: TRBD1; J: TRBJ1-2
DNA: TGTGCCAGCAGCCAAGCGGCTAGCGGGGGGGCCGAGGAGACCCAGTACTTC; CDR3: CASSQAASGGAEETQYF; size: few; V: TRBV4-2; D: TRBD2; J: TRBJ2-5
DNA: TGTGCCAGCAGCTCGACGGACAGGGGTGGGAAAGAGACCCAGTACTTC; CDR3: CASSSTDRGGKETQYF; size: .; V: TRBV11-3; D: TRBD1; J: TRBJ2-5
DNA: TGTGCCAGTAGTATAGACCCTCTAGCGGGGGGGCCCGAAGATACGCAGTATTTT; CDR3: CASSIDPLAGGPEDTQYF; size: .; V: TRBV19; D: TRBD2; J: TRBJ2-3
DNA: TGCGCCAGCAGCTCTGGACTAGCGGGGTCGGGGCGCGGGGGCGAGCAGTACTTC; CDR3: CASSSGLAGSGRGGEQYF; size: .; V: TRBV5-1; D: TRBD2; J: TRBJ2-7
DNA: TGTGCCAGCAGCCGGACAGGGCTTCGGAACGAGCAGTACTTC; CDR3: CASSRTGLRNEQYF; size: .; V: TRBV7-2; D: TRBD1; J: TRBJ2-7
DNA: TGTGCCAGCAGTTTAGGAGGGGGCGCGTTGGGTCAGCCCCAGCATTTT; CDR3: CASSLGGGALGQPQHF; size: once; V: TRBV28; D: TRBD1; J: TRBJ1-5
DNA: TGCGCCAGCAGGGACGACAGGAGCTCTGGAAACACCATATATTTT; CDR3: CASRDDRSSGNTIYF; size: .; V: TRBV5-1; D: .; J: TRBJ1-3
DNA: TGTGCCAGCAGCGTAGGAGGGGGTACCGAGCAGTACTTC; CDR3: CASSVGGGTEQYF; size: .; V: TRBV9; D: .; J: TRBJ2-7
DNA: TGTGCCAGTAGTATAGATCCAGCGGGGAAACTCGAGCAGTACTTC; CDR3: CASSIDPAGKLEQYF; size: .; V: TRBV19; D: TRBD2; J: TRBJ2-7
DNA: TGTGCCAGTAGTATTGAGGACAGGGGGATTCCCTACGAGCAGTACTTC; CDR3: CASSIEDRGIPYEQYF; size: .; V: TRBV19; D: TRBD1; J: TRBJ2-7
DNA: TGTGCCAGCAATAGGGACAGGTCAGCTAACTATGGCTACACCTTC; CDR3: CASNRDRSANYGYTF; size: .; V: TRBV6-5; D: TRBD1; J: TRBJ1-2
DNA: TGCGCCAGCAGCTTCGTCGGACAGGGAGCGAGTTACCACGAGCAGTACTTC; CDR3: CASSFVGQGASYHEQYF; size: .; V: TRBV5-1; D: TRBD1; J: TRBJ2-7
DNA: TGTGCCAGCAGCTTAGATCGAAGGCTAGCGGGAGGAGACGAGCAGTACTTC; CDR3: CASSLDRRLAGGDEQYF; size: .; V: TRBV11-2; D: TRBD2; J: TRBJ2-7
DNA: TGTGCCTGGAGTGTAAACAGGGGGAGAGAAAAACTGTTTTTT; CDR3: CAWSVNRGREKLFF; size: .; V: TRBV30; D: TRBD1; J: TRBJ1-4
DNA: TGTGCCAGCTCGCGGGACCTGGCGTACGAGCAGTACTTC; CDR3: CASSRDLAYEQYF; size: once; V: TRBV18; D: .; J: TRBJ2-7